The T cell receptor (beta chain) described here comes from a study of patients and donors after allogeneic stem cell transplantation. The germline CDR1 and CDR2 sequences are ENHRY and SYGVKD. Germline trimming cut 2 bases from V and 5 bases from J; bases unmatched to any gene: 13. This CDR3 is 17 amino acids long. This clonotype was counted only a few times. TCRdb recomputed calls from the RT-PCR reads with MiXCR, one row per CDR3 protein. The profile shows 410,000 or so distinct CDR3 sequences, around 15% of them singletons. The V gene is TRBV10-3, the J gene TRBJ2-5; 8 bases are shared with TRBD2. The sequence came from a human donor who was either an allogeneic HSCT recipient or a stem cell or donor lymphocyte infusion donor (not recorded which). It is not recorded whose cells these are; they may come from a transplant donor. Sample: blood, either unsorted or a sorted T cell fraction (not recorded which). The CDR3 region has the DNA TGTGCCATCAGTGAGGCGTCGGGGGGGCCCGGCGATGAGACCCAGTACTTC. Protein product: CAISEASGGPGDETQYF.